The rows below give T cell receptor beta chains drawn from one sample of a study of neoadjuvant anti-PD-1 for oral cavity cancer. Using immunoSEQ multiplex PCR, the repertoire was profiled, and TCRdb retains in-frame clones only, with some absent. Here the sample spans more than 7,500 clones, 53% being singletons. Specimen: tumor tissue, collected before nivolumab (anti-PD-1) treatment. These receptor sequences come from a person aged 35-79 years with oral cavity squamous cell carcinoma. Each CDR3 is given with its conserved first and last residue. Each record gives: clone size, J gene, D gene, V gene, CDR3 protein, CDR3 DNA. A D gene is named only where the DNA matches it firmly. Size is stated for part of the rows, as once, few or many counts, or as a class when the clone is expanded.

.,TRBJ1-5,.,TRBV5-4,CASSLGGGNQPQHF,TGTGCCAGCAGCTTGGGAGGGGGCAATCAGCCCCAGCATTTT
few,TRBJ1-5,.,TRBV7-9,CASSLGPDSNQPQHF,TGTGCCAGCAGCTTAGGGCCAGATAGCAATCAGCCCCAGCATTTT
few,TRBJ1-5,.,TRBV6-1,CASSSDRNQPQHF,TGTGCCAGCAGTTCGGATCGCAATCAGCCCCAGCATTTT
.,TRBJ2-2,TRBD1,TRBV7-8,CASSPYTGATNTGELFF,TGTGCCAGCAGCCCTTACACAGGGGCTACGAACACCGGGGAGCTGTTTTTT
.,TRBJ1-2,.,TRBV19,CASSAFQGSGYTF,TGTGCCAGTAGTGCCTTCCAGGGTAGTGGCTACACCTTC
.,TRBJ2-7,.,TRBV5-8,CASSFGQKQYF,TGTGCCAGCAGTTTCGGACAGAAGCAGTACTTC
medium-sized,TRBJ2-7,.,TRBV13,CASTVRGDYEQYF,TGTGCCAGCACCGTAAGAGGGGATTACGAGCAGTACTTC
.,TRBJ2-1,.,TRBV5-1,CASSLGSSAYNEQFF,TGCGCCAGCAGCTTGGGGTCTAGCGCATACAATGAGCAGTTCTTC
.,TRBJ1-1,.,TRBV25-1,CASRRTMNTEAFF,TGTGCCAGCAGGAGGACGATGAACACTGAAGCTTTCTTT
few,TRBJ2-5,.,TRBV21-1,CASATKHLYF,TGTGCCAGCGCTACCAAACACCTATACTTC
few,TRBJ2-5,.,TRBV6-5,CASSSIKGRETQYF,TGTGCCAGCAGTTCCATTAAGGGGCGGGAGACCCAGTACTTC
.,TRBJ1-1,.,TRBV29-1,CSVEGFAEAFF,TGCAGCGTTGAAGGGTTCGCTGAAGCTTTCTTT
medium-sized,TRBJ1-1,.,TRBV9,CASSVGPQHDTEAFF,TGTGCCAGCAGCGTAGGGCCGCAGCACGACACTGAAGCTTTCTTT
.,TRBJ2-7,TRBD1,TRBV5-1,CASSLEGQGRSSYEQYF,TGCGCCAGCAGCTTGGAGGGACAGGGCAGGAGCTCCTACGAGCAGTACTTC
.,TRBJ2-1,TRBD2,TRBV11-2,CASRQPGTSSDEQFF,TGTGCCAGCAGGCAACCCGGGACTAGTTCCGATGAGCAGTTCTTC
.,TRBJ2-7,TRBD2,TRBV10-1,CASSEFGTSVPSYEQYF,TGCGCCAGCAGTGAGTTCGGGACTAGCGTACCTTCCTACGAGCAGTACTTC
few,TRBJ2-7,.,TRBV5-6,CASSLVGLYEQYF,TGTGCCAGCAGCCTGGTAGGGCTATACGAGCAGTACTTC
.,TRBJ2-2,TRBD1,TRBV9,CASSVLDRGTGELFF,TGTGCCAGCAGCGTTCTAGACAGGGGAACCGGGGAGCTGTTTTTT
.,TRBJ1-4,.,TRBV2,CASSEELVQGNEKLFF,TGTGCCAGCAGTGAAGAGTTAGTACAGGGAAATGAAAAACTGTTTTTT
few,TRBJ2-5,TRBD2,TRBV13,CASSSALSGRAQETQYF,TGTGCCAGCAGCTCGGCCCTTAGCGGGAGGGCCCAAGAGACCCAGTACTTC
few,TRBJ1-2,.,TRBV6-6,CASSYLGSLYGYTF,TGTGCCAGCAGTTACTTAGGGTCTTTATATGGCTACACCTTC
.,TRBJ2-1,TRBD2,TRBV9,CASSPRLAGDEQFF,TGTGCCAGCAGCCCCCGACTAGCGGGAGATGAGCAGTTCTTC
few,TRBJ1-2,.,TRBV30,CAWSVFGGETFYYGYTF,TGTGCCTGGAGTGTTTTCGGGGGCGAGACCTTCTACTATGGCTACACCTTC